These 18 T cell receptor beta chains originate from one sample sequenced in a study of blood T cells in healthy people across ages. A sample-barcoded 5' primer and a J-beta primer mix were used in a second PCR of roughly 7 to 11 cycles. A single record per CDR3 protein comes from TCRdb applying MiXCR to the 5' RACE reads. The repertoire holds more than 1,400,000 distinct CDR3 sequences, with roughly 40% as singletons. Sample: blood. These receptors originate from a woman aged 18-35 years in good health.

V gene TRBV3-1 combines with J gene TRBJ2-5, with D possibly being TRBD1 or TRBD2 (7 bases each). CDR3 length equals 15 residues. V lost 5 bases to trimming and J lost 5 bases, with 18 bases between them. The germline gives CDR1 LGHDT, CDR2 YNNKEL (reference sequence). CDR3: CASSAHTQGGETQYF. The DNA of the CDR3 is TGTGCCAGCAGCGCTCATACTCAGGGGGGGGAGACCCAGTACTTC.

This chain uses TRBV12-3 or TRBV12-4 with TRBJ2-2, with D perhaps matching TRBD2 (5 bases). This CDR3 comprises 12 residues. V dropped 4 bases and J dropped 7 bases, with 7 bases sitting between them. CDR3 sequence reads: CASSWEIGELFF. CDR3 nucleotides: TGTGCCAGCAGTTGGGAGATCGGGGAGCTGTTTTTT.

The genes are TRBV20-1 and TRBJ2-1; the D gene is possibly TRBD2 (5 bases). In germline, CDR1 is DFQATT, CDR2 SNEGSKA (reference sequence). This CDR3 is built from 16 residues. V lost 3 bases and J 1 base, leaving 16 bases between the germline ends. CDR3 sequence (DNA): TGCAGTGCTAGCGGTCGCGGAGGCCCTTCCTACAATGAGCAGTTCTTC. It is translated as CSASGRGGPSYNEQFF.

V usage is TRBV6-1 and J usage is TRBJ1-2; the match to TRBD1 covers 10 bases. Per the germline V gene, CDR1 is MNHNS and CDR2 is SASEGT. The CDR3 totals 15 residues. V trimming: 4 bases; J trimming: 5 bases; junction bases outside the gene matches: 7. CDR3 sequence reads: CASSARTGGSYGYTF. CDR3 in DNA: TGTGCCAGCAGTGCCCGGACAGGGGGAAGTTATGGCTACACCTTC.

This clonotype showed up just once. A far larger clone is one base from this, pointing to a likely read error. The CDR3 DNA is TGTGCCAGCAGTTTAAGCTCTGGGGCCAGCGTCCTGACTTTC. Amino acid sequence: CASSLSSGASVLTF. The rearrangement links TRBV12-3 or TRBV12-4 to TRBJ2-6; perhaps TRBD1 as D (5 bases). There are 14 residues in the CDR3.

This clonotype came up once. The chain is built from TRBV6-5 and TRBJ2-1; no clear D. The CDR3 consists of 13 residues. CDR1 and CDR2 (germline): MNHEY, SVGAGI. Deletions cut 6 bases from V and 7 bases from J, with 13 bases between. CDR3 loop: CASRALGLNEQFF. Written as DNA, the CDR3 is TGTGCCAGCAGGGCTTTAGGGTTAAATGAGCAGTTCTTC.

The rearrangement joins TRBV20-1 to TRBJ2-7, with 11 bases identical to TRBD2. J was trimmed by 1 base and V by 6 bases; bases with no gene match: 5. Germline V gene lookup returns CDR1 DFQATT and CDR2 SNEGSKA (reference sequence). The CDR3 spans 14 residues. The chain's CDR3 is CSALGLAASYEQYF. The CDR3 DNA sequence: TGCAGTGCGTTGGGACTAGCGGCTTCCTACGAGCAGTACTTC.

J is TRBJ2-3 and V is TRBV20-1; 9 bases agree with TRBD2. This CDR3 region has 15 residues. The V gene's germline CDR1 is DFQATT and CDR2 SNEGSKA (reference sequence). Unmatched junction bases numbered 8, after V lost 2 bases and J lost 5 bases. The CDR3 bases are TGCAGTGCTAGAACTCAGCGGGGGGTTCAAGATACGCAGTATTTT. Residues: CSARTQRGVQDTQYF.

The V call is TRBV5-1, the J call TRBJ2-7, with D unresolved. This CDR3 has 14 residues. V gave up 1 base and J gave up 3 bases, with 11 bases separating them. Germline V gene lookup returns CDR1 SGHRS and CDR2 YFSETQ. CDR3 sequence reads: CASSLPAADYEQYF. The DNA for the CDR3 is TGCGCCAGCAGCTTGCCAGCCGCGGACTACGAGCAGTACTTC.

This chain uses TRBV7-9 with TRBJ2-1; D ambiguous. This CDR3 is built from 14 residues. Trimming cost V 2 bases and J 3 bases, with 8 bases left between them. CDR1 and CDR2 (germline): SEHNR, FQNEAQ (reference sequence). CDR3 bases: TGTGCCAGCAGCTTATCGGATTTCTACAATGAGCAGTTCTTC. It encodes CASSLSDFYNEQFF.

The V call is TRBV7-2, the J call TRBJ2-3; 13 bases line up with TRBD2. Germline V lookup: CDR1 SGHTA, CDR2 FQGNSA. V gave up 3 bases and J gave up 5 bases; unmatched junction bases: 5. CDR3 size: 16 residues. CDR3 DNA sequence: TGTGCCAGCAGCTTTACTAGCGGGAGGGTGGTAGATACGCAGTATTTT. As protein: CASSFTSGRVVDTQYF.

This clonotype showed up just a few times. The V call is TRBV10-3, the J call TRBJ2-3, with 15 nucleotides matching TRBD2. Germline-derived CDR1 and CDR2 are ENHRY and SYGVKD. CDR3 length equals 16 residues. Losses at the gene ends were 6 bases for V and 2 bases for J; bases not matched to a gene: 3. The CDR3 protein is CAIRGTSGGYTDTQYF. The CDR3 nucleotides read TGTGCCATCAGGGGGACTAGCGGGGGGTACACAGATACGCAGTATTTT.

This clonotype was observed a handful of times. The chain is built from TRBV25-1 and TRBJ2-7; the D gene is possibly TRBD2 (5 bases). The CDR3 totals 13 residues. V was shortened by 1 base and J by 9 bases, with 13 bases between the two germline ends. Germline V gene lookup returns CDR1 MGHDK and CDR2 SYGVNS. The CDR3 loop reads CASSESRGYGQYF. CDR3 bases: TGTGCCAGCAGTGAATCCCGGGGATATGGGCAGTACTTC.

The CDR3 nucleotides read TGTGCCAGCAGCTGGGACTATTGGGCGGACACCGGGGAGCTGTTTTTT. Encoded protein: CASSWDYWADTGELFF. V and J are TRBV5-5 and TRBJ2-2; TRBD2 agrees at 7 bases. The CDR3 sequence is 16 residues long. Germline CDR1 is SGHKS and CDR2 is YYEKEE (reference sequence). V was pared by 3 bases and J by 3 bases, with 8 bases of the junction left unmatched.

This clonotype appeared a few times. The rearrangement uses TRBV9 and TRBJ1-4; weak D call: TRBD1 (6 bases). Germline CDR1 reads SGDLS; CDR2 reads YYNGEE. Trimming removed 2 bases at V and 8 bases at J, with 13 bases between. The CDR3 is made up of 14 amino acids. The CDR3 DNA reads TGTGCCAGCAGCGTGGGGGGGGCAGGAGAAAAACTGTTTTTT. It is translated as CASSVGGAGEKLFF.

The chain couples TRBV10-1 to TRBJ2-1; D might be TRBD1 (5 bases). This CDR3 has 13 residues. Trimming stripped 4 bases from V and 7 bases from J, with 11 bases between. Germline V CDR1 and CDR2: WNHNN, SYGVQD (reference sequence). For the CDR3, the DNA is TGCGCCAGCAGTGGACAATCAGGGAATGAGCAGTTCTTC. It is translated as CASSGQSGNEQFF.

This chain uses TRBV6-1 with TRBJ2-7; D remains unclear. The V and J ends lost 0 bases and 10 bases respectively, with 19 bases between them. Germline loops: CDR1 MNHNS, CDR2 SASEGT. The CDR3 covers 15 residues. Here the CDR3 reads CASSEAGMGTEPQYF. The CDR3 region has the DNA TGTGCCAGCAGTGAAGCAGGGATGGGTACGGAGCCCCAGTACTTC.

This clonotype was observed many times. The chain uses TRBV15 and TRBJ2-7; 9 bases line up with TRBD1. From germline, CDR1 is LNHNV and CDR2 YYDKDF (reference sequence). J was trimmed by 5 bases and V by 3 bases; bases with no gene match: 8. This CDR3 is 15 amino acids long. The CDR3 spells CATSRVQGAFDEQYF. The CDR3 DNA is TGTGCCACCAGCAGGGTACAGGGGGCCTTCGACGAGCAGTACTTC.